These 12 T cell receptor beta chains came from one sample sequenced in a study of technical replicates of blood from several donors. Only in-frame clones appear in the TCRdb table, and some are missing; sequencing was by immunoSEQ multiplex PCR. The sample has roughly 100,000 clones, about 96% seen once; the top ten hold around 0.4%. Sequencing was done on a sample of T cells isolated from PBMCs. The source of these receptors is a human donor in good health.

This chain connects TRBV5-4 to TRBJ2-3; D perhaps matches TRBD2 (6 bases). Trimming removed 4 bases at V and 4 bases at J, with 13 bases between. CDR1 SGHNT and CDR2 YYREEE come from the germline V gene (reference sequence). The CDR3 is 14 residues long. The chain's CDR3 is CASSPVGEADTQYF. In DNA form, the CDR3 reads TGTGCCAGCAGCCCGGTCGGGGAGGCAGATACGCAGTATTTT.

V and J are TRBV6-6 and TRBJ2-7; unclear D gene. Trimming removed 2 bases from V and 5 bases from J, with 13 bases in between. This CDR3 comprises 14 residues. CDR1 is MNHNY and CDR2 is SVGAGI in the germline V gene (reference sequence). CDR3 nucleotides: TGTGCCAGCAGTTACCTACTATGGTCCGACGAGCAGTACTTC. Its protein product is CASSYLLWSDEQYF.

The gene calls are TRBV9 and TRBJ2-3, with 7 bases fitting TRBD2. Looked up from germline, CDR1 is SGDLS and CDR2 is YYNGEE. The V segment lost 3 bases and the J segment 1 base; nucleotides outside the gene matches: 5. The CDR3 spans 15 residues. The CDR3 region has the DNA TGTGCCAGCAGCGCTATCCGGGGGGGCACAGATACGCAGTATTTT. Translating it yields CASSAIRGGTDTQYF.

The chain has TRBV5-1 and TRBJ1-4; D unclear. Germline V gives CDR1 SGHRS, CDR2 YFSETQ. The CDR3 spans 13 residues. The V and J ends lost 1 base and 7 bases respectively, with 8 bases between them. The CDR3 DNA reads TGCGCCAGCAGCTTGCTTACATCTGAAAAACTGTTTTTT. Its translation is CASSLLTSEKLFF.

This clone was counted a few times. The chain carries TRBV29-1 and TRBJ1-1; a weak D match, TRBD1 (6 bases). The CDR3 is made up of 12 amino acids. Trimming took off 6 bases at V and 1 base at J, with 9 bases between the two ends. Germline V gene data show CDR1 as SQVTM and CDR2 as ANQGSEA. The chain's CDR3 is CSVNRENTEAFF. The CDR3 bases are TGCAGCGTGAACAGGGAGAACACTGAAGCTTTCTTT.

This chain connects TRBV7-2 to TRBJ1-4, with D unresolved. The germline CDR1 and CDR2 sequences are SGHTA and FQGNSA. This CDR3 contains 13 residues. V was pared by 2 bases and J by 5 bases, with 6 bases between. The CDR3 protein is CASSLFGNEKLFF. The CDR3 DNA reads TGTGCCAGCAGCTTATTCGGGAATGAAAAACTGTTTTTT.

This chain connects TRBV4-1 to TRBJ2-1, with 10 bases fitting TRBD1. This CDR3 contains 16 residues. In germline, CDR1 is MGHRA, CDR2 YSYEKL. Trimming cost V 0 bases and J 7 bases; bases outside gene matches: 6. DNA of the CDR3: TGCGCCAGCAGCCAAGATCCGGGACAGGGGTTTAATGAGCAGTTCTTC. Protein sequence: CASSQDPGQGFNEQFF.

The chain joins TRBV4-3 to TRBJ2-3; 9 nucleotides align to TRBD2. The CDR3 runs to 17 residues. Looked up from germline, CDR1 is LGHNA and CDR2 is YSLEER. J gave up 1 base and V 0 bases, and 5 bases lay outside the gene matches. This CDR3 is CASSQDHPSGGTDTQYF. Here the CDR3 DNA reads TGCGCCAGCAGCCAAGATCATCCTAGCGGGGGCACAGATACGCAGTATTTT.

The J gene is TRBJ1-1, the V gene TRBV6-1, with D perhaps TRBD1 (6 bases). The CDR3 runs 15 residues. Germline V gene sequence: CDR1 MNHNS, CDR2 SASEGT. Trimming took off 1 base at V and 1 base at J, with 10 bases between the two ends. The DNA of the CDR3 is TGTGCCAGCAGTGAAGGGGACATTCCGAACACTGAAGCTTTCTTT. Encoded protein: CASSEGDIPNTEAFF.

The chain carries TRBV7-8 and TRBJ1-2; TRBD1 might be the D (5 bases). The V end lost 3 bases, the J end lost 4 bases, and 9 bases lay between the germline ends. Germline V lookup: CDR1 SGHVS, CDR2 FQNEAQ. The CDR3 loop spans 13 amino acids. The CDR3 bases are TGTGCCAGCAGCTTGGGAGGGGCCTATGGCTACACCTTC. Amino acids: CASSLGGAYGYTF.

This rearrangement joins TRBV15 to TRBJ1-1; maybe TRBD1 (5 bases). In germline, CDR1 is LNHNV, CDR2 YYDKDF (reference sequence). Trimming took 0 bases from V and 8 from J, leaving 13 bases between them. The CDR3 is 14 residues long. CDR3 sequence (DNA): TGTGCCACCAGCAGAGACGTCGGGACTCTGGAAGCTTTCTTT. The encoded protein is CATSRDVGTLEAFF.

V gene TRBV6-1 combines with J gene TRBJ2-3, with D possibly TRBD1 on 6 matching bases. The ends were cut back, 7 bases at V and 4 bases at J, with 12 bases in the middle. The CDR3 runs to 13 residues. The V gene's germline CDR1 is MNHNS and CDR2 SASEGT. The CDR3 spells CASNNRASDTQYF. CDR3 bases: TGTGCCAGCAATAACAGGGCTTCAGATACGCAGTATTTT.